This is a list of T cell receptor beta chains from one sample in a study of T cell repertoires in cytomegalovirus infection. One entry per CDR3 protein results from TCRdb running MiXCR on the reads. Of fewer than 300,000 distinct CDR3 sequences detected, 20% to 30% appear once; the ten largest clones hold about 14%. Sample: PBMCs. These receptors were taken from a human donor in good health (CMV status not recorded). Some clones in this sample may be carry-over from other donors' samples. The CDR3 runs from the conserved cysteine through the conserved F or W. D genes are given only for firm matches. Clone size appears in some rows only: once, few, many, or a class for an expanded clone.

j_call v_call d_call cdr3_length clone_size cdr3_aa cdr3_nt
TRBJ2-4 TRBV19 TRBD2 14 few CASNAGTSWNIQYF TGTGCCAGCAACGCCGGGACTAGCTGGAACATTCAGTACTTC
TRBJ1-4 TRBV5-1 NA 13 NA CASSWGTSEKLFF TGCGCCAGCAGCTGGGGGACTTCAGAAAAACTGTTTTTT
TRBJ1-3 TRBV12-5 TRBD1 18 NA CASGLSRTGVSFGNTIYF TGTGCTAGTGGTTTGAGCAGGACAGGGGTTTCCTTTGGAAACACCATATATTTT
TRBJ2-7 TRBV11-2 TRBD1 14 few CASSSGTGFYEQYF TGTGCCAGCAGCTCTGGGACAGGTTTCTACGAGCAGTACTTC
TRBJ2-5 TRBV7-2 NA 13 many CASSFLYGETQYF TGTGCCAGCAGCTTTCTCTATGGGGAGACCCAGTACTTC
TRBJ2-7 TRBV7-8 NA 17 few CASSLVWGSAQSGEQYF TGTGCCAGCAGCTTAGTGTGGGGGAGTGCCCAAAGTGGGGAGCAGTACTTC
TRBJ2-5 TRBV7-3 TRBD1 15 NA CASSLTRTGRETQYF TGTGCCAGCAGCTTAACTAGGACAGGGAGGGAGACCCAGTACTTC
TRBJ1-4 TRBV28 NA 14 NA CASSTQGFKEKLFF TGTGCCAGCAGCACACAGGGTTTTAAAGAAAAACTGTTTTTT
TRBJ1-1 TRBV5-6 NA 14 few CASSLGQGRSEAFF TGTGCCAGCAGCTTGGGCCAGGGGCGGTCTGAAGCTTTCTTT
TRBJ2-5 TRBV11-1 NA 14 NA CASSPSRDQETQYF TGTGCCAGCAGCCCCTCGAGAGACCAAGAGACCCAGTACTTC
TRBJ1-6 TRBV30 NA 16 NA CAWSVQGWGRISPLHF TGTGCCTGGAGTGTACAGGGTTGGGGCCGAATCTCACCCCTCCACTTT
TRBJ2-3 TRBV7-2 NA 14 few CASSLDPRTDTQYF TGTGCCAGCAGCTTAGATCCCCGCACAGATACGCAGTATTTT
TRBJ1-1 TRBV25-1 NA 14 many CASRAGTRNTEAFF TGTGCCAGCAGGGCCGGGACAAGAAACACTGAAGCTTTCTTT
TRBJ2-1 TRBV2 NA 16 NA CASSDTGPLGNNEQFF TGTGCCAGCAGTGACACCGGCCCCCTTGGGAACAATGAGCAGTTCTTC
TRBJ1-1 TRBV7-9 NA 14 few CASSETGFGTEAFF TGTGCCAGCAGCGAAACAGGGTTCGGCACTGAAGCTTTCTTT
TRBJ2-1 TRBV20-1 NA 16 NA CSAPHYIQGLHNEQFF TGCAGTGCTCCCCACTATATACAGGGTCTGCACAATGAGCAGTTCTTC
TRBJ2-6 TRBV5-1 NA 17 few CASSPNDSGSGANVLTF TGCGCCAGCAGCCCCAACGACTCGGGCTCTGGGGCCAACGTCCTGACTTTC
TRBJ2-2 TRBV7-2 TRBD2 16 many CASSLLGLANTGELFF TGTGCCAGCAGCTTACTGGGACTAGCGAACACCGGGGAGCTGTTTTTT
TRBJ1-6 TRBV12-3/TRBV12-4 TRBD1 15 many CASSLRTGLDSPLHF TGTGCCAGCAGTCTAAGGACAGGGCTGGATTCACCCCTCCACTTT
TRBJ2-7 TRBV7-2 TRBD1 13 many CASQQDRVYEQYF TGTGCCAGCCAGCAGGACAGGGTCTACGAGCAGTACTTC
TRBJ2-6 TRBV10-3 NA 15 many CAISTGSSGANVLTF TGTGCCATCAGTACAGGGAGCTCTGGGGCCAACGTCCTGACTTTC
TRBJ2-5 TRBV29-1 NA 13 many CSVEAGPEETQYF TGCAGCGTTGAGGCCGGACCGGAAGAGACCCAGTACTTC
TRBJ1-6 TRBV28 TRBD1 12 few CASSSQGSPLHF TGTGCCAGCAGTTCACAGGGGTCACCCCTCCACTTT
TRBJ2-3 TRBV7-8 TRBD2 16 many CASSIASGSFGDTQYF TGTGCCAGCAGCATCGCTAGCGGGAGTTTCGGAGATACGCAGTATTTT
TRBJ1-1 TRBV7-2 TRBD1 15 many CASSLGQGMNTEAFF TGTGCCAGCAGCCTGGGACAGGGAATGAACACTGAAGCTTTCTTT
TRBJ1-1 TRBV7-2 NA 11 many CASLRETEAFF TGTGCCAGCCTAAGGGAGACCGAAGCTTTCTTT
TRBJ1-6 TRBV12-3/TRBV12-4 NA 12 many CASSPLGNHLHF TGTGCCAGCAGTCCACTGGGGAACCACCTCCACTTT
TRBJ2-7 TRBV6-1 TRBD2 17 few CASSLAGGPLSSYEQYF TGTGCCAGCAGTCTAGCGGGAGGGCCGCTGAGCTCCTACGAGCAGTACTTC
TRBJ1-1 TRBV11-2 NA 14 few CASSLSGEGTEAFF TGTGCCAGCAGCTTATCAGGGGAGGGCACTGAAGCTTTCTTT
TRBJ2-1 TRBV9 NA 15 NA CASSVDGSTYNEQFF TGTGCCAGCAGCGTAGATGGTTCGACGTACAATGAGCAGTTCTTC
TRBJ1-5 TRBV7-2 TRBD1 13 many CASSFHRGEPQHF TGTGCCAGCAGCTTTCACAGGGGAGAGCCCCAGCATTTT